These 32 T cell receptor beta chains were all obtained from the same sample, sequenced in a study of identical twins. One entry per CDR3 protein results from TCRdb running MiXCR on the 5' RACE reads. Seen here are 500,000 or so distinct CDR3 sequences, 22% observed once, and the top ten hold about 0.91%. These data also featured in a second study, about T cells expressing NK-cell markers.

The sample comprised CD4+ T cells sorted from blood. The origin of the receptors is a woman aged 18-29 years in good health.

The CDR3 region is CASGGGTNYGYTF. As DNA, the CDR3 is TGTGCCAGCGGAGGCGGGACGAACTATGGCTACACCTTC. The V call is TRBV28, the J call TRBJ1-2, with D possibly TRBD1 on 5 matching bases. The CDR3 runs to 13 residues. The V gene lost 8 bases and the J gene lost 2 bases, with 12 bases spanning the gap. Looked up from germline, CDR1 is MDHEN and CDR2 is SYDVKM.

This sequence joins TRBV10-3 and TRBJ2-1; 7 bases fit TRBD2. The trim removed 10 bases at V and 1 base at J, leaving 4 bases unmatched. The CDR3 totals 13 residues. Germline lookup yields CDR1 ENHRY and CDR2 SYGVKD. The chain's CDR3 is CATLADSYNEQFF. The CDR3 DNA sequence: TGTGCCACCCTAGCGGATTCCTACAATGAGCAGTTCTTC.

The chain combines TRBV7-8 with TRBJ1-2; D is undetermined. CDR3 size: 15 residues. Germline loops: CDR1 SGHVS, CDR2 FQNEAQ. Trimming took off 5 bases at V and 0 bases at J, with 13 bases between the two ends. CDR3 sequence: CASSKSDNPNYGYTF. The CDR3, as DNA: TGTGCCAGCAGCAAATCAGATAACCCTAACTATGGCTACACCTTC.

There are a few counts of this clonotype. This CDR3 reads CASSFGSSTDTQYF. The CDR3 DNA follows: TGCGCCAGCAGCTTTGGTTCTAGCACAGATACGCAGTATTTT. This rearrangement joins TRBV5-1 to TRBJ2-3, with unresolved D. This CDR3 has 14 residues. Germline values: CDR1 SGHRS, CDR2 YFSETQ. Between the trimmed V and J ends, which lost 2 bases and 0 bases, there was a span of 7 bases.

The chain couples TRBV3-1 to TRBJ2-1; unclear D gene. CDR1 and CDR2 from the germline V gene are LGHDT and YNNKEL (reference sequence). V was cut by 1 base and J by 0 bases, with 10 bases left in between. This CDR3 has 16 amino acids. The CDR3 spells CASSQGARISYNEQFF. CDR3 nucleotides: TGTGCCAGCAGCCAAGGGGCACGGATCTCCTACAATGAGCAGTTCTTC.

This clonotype has only a few counts. This chain uses TRBV7-2 with TRBJ2-3; no definite D call. The CDR3 totals 16 residues. V lost 0 bases and J 2 bases, leaving 12 bases between the germline ends. Germline V gives CDR1 SGHTA, CDR2 FQGNSA. The CDR3 DNA sequence: TGTGCCAGCAGCTTAGCTCGGCTACCGAACACAGATACGCAGTATTTT. Protein: CASSLARLPNTDTQYF.

This clonotype came up many times. The rearrangement links TRBV12-3 or TRBV12-4 to TRBJ2-7; the D is unclear. The V end was cut by 2 bases, the J end by 0 bases, with 14 bases between. CDR3 length: 16 amino acids. The CDR3 nucleotides are TGTGCCAGCAGTTTATGGTTGCTCCGTGGCTCCTACGAGCAGTACTTC. Translated: CASSLWLLRGSYEQYF.

The CDR3 here is CSVELAGTDTQYF. CDR3 nucleotides: TGCAGCGTTGAACTAGCGGGCACAGATACGCAGTATTTT. The chain joins TRBV29-1 to TRBJ2-3, with TRBD2 matching 7 bases. Germline V lookup: CDR1 SQVTM, CDR2 ANQGSEA. The CDR3 covers 13 residues. Unmatched junction bases numbered 0, after V lost 2 bases and J lost 1 base.

The chain joins TRBV4-2 to TRBJ2-1; 7 positions agree with TRBD1. CDR1 and CDR2 from the germline V gene are LGHNA and YNFKEQ. Trimming cost V 5 bases and J 15 bases; bases outside gene matches: 13. The CDR3 extends over 13 amino acids. The CDR3 DNA reads as TGTGCCAGCAGCGAGACAGGGTTGCAGGGCTCGTTCTTC. This encodes CASSETGLQGSFF.

CDR3 in DNA: TGTGCCAGCAGTTACGGGTCAAGGGGGCATTCTATCACTGAAGCTTTCTTT. This codes for CASSYGSRGHSITEAFF. The chain couples TRBV6-5 to TRBJ1-1; 7 bases align to TRBD1. V shed 2 bases, J shed 4 bases, and the junction held 13 bases outside the gene matches. This CDR3 contains 17 residues. Germline V gene data show CDR1 as MNHEY and CDR2 as SVGAGI.

The chain links TRBV3-1 to TRBJ1-2, with TRBD1 matching 9 bases. The germline V gene has CDR1 LGHDT and CDR2 YNNKEL (reference sequence). CDR3 size: 15 residues. V was pared by 1 base and J by 0 bases, with 0 bases of the junction left unmatched. The CDR3 nucleotides read TGTGCCAGCAGCCAAGGGACAGGGGCTAACTATGGCTACACCTTC. This sequence encodes CASSQGTGANYGYTF. The full variable domain, in which reference TRBV3-1 and TRBJ1-2 provide the parts outside the CDR3, is DTAVSQTPKYLVTQMGNDKSIKCEQNLGHDTMYWYKQDSKKFLKIMFSYNNKELIINETVPNRFSPKSPDKAHLNLHINSLELGDSAVYFCASSQGTGANYGYTFGSGTRLTVV.

The chain couples TRBV2 to TRBJ2-5; the match to TRBD1 covers 7 bases. J lost 4 bases, V lost 4 bases, and 6 bases had no gene match. Germline CDR1 reads SNHLY; CDR2 reads FYNNEI. The CDR3 extends over 14 amino acids. CDR3 in amino acids: CASSALAGGETQYF. Here the CDR3 DNA reads TGTGCCAGCAGTGCCTTGGCAGGGGGAGAGACCCAGTACTTC.

The J gene is TRBJ1-1, the V gene TRBV5-6; tentatively, D is TRBD1 (6 bases). Per the germline V gene, CDR1 is SGHDT and CDR2 is YYEEEE. The CDR3 contains 12 residues. V was pared by 4 bases and J by 6 bases, with 10 bases between. The CDR3 loop is CASSRAGAEAFF. CDR3 DNA: TGTGCCAGCAGCCGGGCAGGGGCTGAAGCTTTCTTT. The variable domain in full, with the rest retrieved from reference TRBV5-6 and TRBJ1-1, is DAGVTQSPTHLIKTRGQQVTLRCSPKSGHDTVSWYQQALGQGPQFIFQYYEEEERQRGNFPDRFSGHQFPNYSSELNVNALLLGDSALYLCASSRAGAEAFFGQGTRLTVV.

This clonotype was counted between two and nine times. The rearrangement uses TRBV12-3 or TRBV12-4 and TRBJ2-7; 8 nucleotides align to TRBD2. Trimming cost V 4 bases and J 6 bases; bases outside gene matches: 11. The CDR3 is made up of 15 amino acids. The CDR3 DNA sequence: TGTGCCAGCAGTTCCGCGCCGGGGGGGGAAGTCGAGCAGTACTTC. Protein product: CASSSAPGGEVEQYF.

This chain links TRBV3-1 with TRBJ1-1; D perhaps matches TRBD1 (5 bases). V was clipped by 1 base and J by 2 bases, with 8 bases between them. Germline loops: CDR1 LGHDT, CDR2 YNNKEL (reference sequence). The CDR3 has 14 amino acids. CDR3 residues: CASSQGGINTEAFF. DNA of the CDR3: TGTGCCAGCAGCCAAGGGGGGATTAACACTGAAGCTTTCTTT. The full variable domain, in which reference TRBV3-1 and TRBJ1-1 provide the parts outside the CDR3, is DTAVSQTPKYLVTQMGNDKSIKCEQNLGHDTMYWYKQDSKKFLKIMFSYNNKELIINETVPNRFSPKSPDKAHLNLHINSLELGDSAVYFCASSQGGINTEAFFGQGTRLTVV.

This clonotype was found a few times. The chain couples TRBV7-6 to TRBJ1-5, with D maybe TRBD1 (6 bases). Germline-derived CDR1 and CDR2 are SGHVS and FNYEAQ. The CDR3 totals 15 residues. The V and J ends lost 4 bases and 5 bases respectively, with 15 bases between them. The CDR3 bases are TGTGCCAGCAGCTATGAGAGGGGGGGAGATCAGCCCCAGCATTTT. As protein: CASSYERGGDQPQHF.

This clonotype occurred a few times. The rearrangement uses TRBV20-1 and TRBJ2-7, with D uncertain. Germline CDR1 reads DFQATT; CDR2 reads SNEGSKA (reference sequence). Trimming removed 3 bases from V and 0 bases from J, with 12 bases in between. The CDR3 covers 14 residues. As DNA, the CDR3 is TGCAGTGCTAGTCGGAGTGGCAGCTCCTACGAGCAGTACTTC. This sequence encodes CSASRSGSSYEQYF.

In DNA form, the CDR3 reads TGCGCCAGCAGCTTGGGGGGACACCTTACTCCCTACGAGCAGTACTTC. Translation: CASSLGGHLTPYEQYF. This chain uses TRBV5-1 with TRBJ2-7, with D perhaps matching TRBD1 (6 bases). Germline CDR1 is SGHRS and CDR2 is YFSETQ. V was clipped by 0 bases and J by 2 bases, with 15 bases between them. The CDR3 extends over 16 amino acids. The full variable domain, in which reference TRBV5-1 and TRBJ2-7 provide the parts outside the CDR3, is KAGVTQTPRYLIKTRGQQVTLSCSPISGHRSVSWYQQTPGQGLQFLFEYFSETQRNKGNFPGRFSGRQFSNSRSEMNVSTLELGDSALYLCASSLGGHLTPYEQYFGPGTRLTVT.

The chain combines TRBV29-1 with TRBJ2-4; 9 bases fit TRBD1. With V trimmed by 7 bases and J by 1 base, 11 bases remained unmatched. The V gene's germline CDR1 is SQVTM and CDR2 ANQGSEA. The CDR3 is 16 amino acids. Here the CDR3 reads CSAADRGNSAKNIQYF. The CDR3 nucleotides read TGCAGCGCCGCGGACAGGGGAAATTCGGCCAAAAACATTCAGTACTTC.

This clonotype came up once. The chain couples TRBV11-2 to TRBJ2-1; D is uncertain. CDR1 and CDR2 (germline): SGHAT, FQNNGV. The CDR3 sequence is 16 residues long. V gave up 0 bases and J gave up 0 bases, with 9 bases separating them. The CDR3 coding sequence is TGTGCCAGCAGCTTAGATCAACTGGACTCCTACAATGAGCAGTTCTTC. It yields the protein CASSLDQLDSYNEQFF.

The J gene is TRBJ2-1, the V gene TRBV3-1, with D possibly being TRBD2 (6 bases). The CDR3 consists of 15 residues. V was shortened by 7 bases and J by 0 bases, with 13 bases between the two germline ends. Germline values: CDR1 LGHDT, CDR2 YNNKEL (reference sequence). The CDR3 reads CASTPRGVSYNEQFF. The CDR3 region has the DNA TGTGCCAGCACACCTCGCGGGGTCTCCTACAATGAGCAGTTCTTC.

The J gene is TRBJ1-2, the V gene TRBV12-3 or TRBV12-4; D unclear. Trimming pared 6 bases from V and 2 bases from J, leaving 10 bases between. The length of the CDR3 is 13 residues. CDR3 region: CASRRSVNYGYTF. In DNA form, the CDR3 reads TGTGCCAGCAGACGTTCGGTGAACTATGGCTACACCTTC.

V and J are TRBV7-6 and TRBJ2-1, with D perhaps TRBD1 (6 bases). Germline-derived CDR1 and CDR2 are SGHVS and FNYEAQ. CDR3 length: 15 residues. V lost 1 base, J lost 9 bases, and 16 bases lay in between. CDR3 protein: CASSLGGPPSSEQFF. DNA for the CDR3: TGTGCCAGCAGCTTAGGGGGGCCACCATCTTCTGAGCAGTTCTTC.

This clonotype turned up a few times. The chain carries TRBV7-2 and TRBJ2-1; 8 bases are a match to TRBD2. The CDR3 runs 16 residues. Germline V lookup: CDR1 SGHTA, CDR2 FQGNSA. V was pared by 2 bases and J by 7 bases, with 10 bases of the junction left unmatched. The CDR3 bases are TGTGCCAGCAGCTTAATCCCAGCGGGAGTGGGAAATGAGCAGTTCTTC. It encodes CASSLIPAGVGNEQFF. Based on the CDR3 plus reference TRBV7-2 and TRBJ2-1, the full variable domain is GAGVSQSPSNKVTEKGKDVELRCDPISGHTALYWYRQSLGQGLEFLIYFQGNSAPDKSGLPSDRFSAERTGGSVSTLTIQRTQQEDSAVYLCASSLIPAGVGNEQFFGPGTRLTVL.

This clonotype has only a few counts. The J gene is TRBJ2-1, the V gene TRBV7-3, with 7 nucleotides matching TRBD2. The junction had 5 bases not matched to a gene; V was cut back by 3 bases and J by 0 bases. Germline V gene sequence: CDR1 SGHTA, CDR2 FQGTGA. The CDR3 has 16 residues. The CDR3 nucleotides read TGTGCCAGCAGCTTTACCGGACTAGTCTCCTACAATGAGCAGTTCTTC. It yields the protein CASSFTGLVSYNEQFF. Supplemented by reference TRBV7-3 and TRBJ2-1, the full variable domain reads GAGVSQTPSNKVTEKGKYVELRCDPISGHTALYWYRQSLGQGPEFLIYFQGTGAADDSGLPNDRFFAVRPEGSVSTLKIQRTERGDSAVYLCASSFTGLVSYNEQFFGPGTRLTVL.

The V gene is TRBV11-1, the J gene TRBJ1-1; D might be TRBD1 (5 bases). V was clipped by 5 bases and J by 7 bases, with 14 bases between them. This CDR3 has 13 residues. Germline CDR1 reads SGHAT; CDR2 reads FQDESV (reference sequence). CDR3: CASSPGRAVEAFF. The CDR3 DNA sequence: TGTGCCAGCAGCCCGGGCAGGGCGGTTGAAGCTTTCTTT. Full variable domain (missing parts from reference TRBV11-1 and TRBJ1-1): EAEVAQSPRYKITEKSQAVAFWCDPISGHATLYWYRQILGQGPELLVQFQDESVVDDSQLPKDRFSAERLKGVDSTLKIQPAELGDSAMYLCASSPGRAVEAFFGQGTRLTVV.

This clonotype was observed a few times. V and J are TRBV20-1 and TRBJ2-1; D assignment may be TRBD1 or TRBD2 (5 bases each). The germline V gene has CDR1 DFQATT and CDR2 SNEGSKA (reference sequence). The CDR3 loop spans 15 amino acids. Trimming took 4 bases from V and 12 from J, leaving 25 bases between them. CDR3 DNA: TGCAGTGCTAACAGCCTCAGCCTTCTGTCTGGGGGGCAGTTCTTC. Translating it yields CSANSLSLLSGGQFF.

This clonotype was detected ten times or more. The chain combines TRBV20-1 with TRBJ2-1; the D is unclear. From germline, CDR1 is DFQATT and CDR2 SNEGSKA (reference sequence). The V and J ends lost 8 bases and 2 bases respectively, with 13 bases between them. This CDR3 contains 13 residues. The DNA for the CDR3 is TGCAGTCCGAAAGACCCAACCTACAATGAGCAGTTCTTC. Residues: CSPKDPTYNEQFF.

This clonotype came up a few times. The genes are TRBV2 and TRBJ2-1, with 11 bases lining up with TRBD2. The CDR3 has 14 amino acids. V was pared by 7 bases and J by 5 bases, with 4 bases of the junction left unmatched. In germline, CDR1 is SNHLY, CDR2 FYNNEI. The CDR3 sequence: CASTPLAGDNEQFF. CDR3 in DNA: TGTGCCAGCACCCCACTAGCGGGAGACAATGAGCAGTTCTTC.

The chain uses TRBV12-3 or TRBV12-4 and TRBJ2-7, with D hard to call. The V gene lost 5 bases and the J gene lost 4 bases, with 9 bases spanning the gap. CDR3 length: 12 residues. The CDR3 spells CASSPKAYEQYF. The CDR3 region has the DNA TGTGCCAGCAGTCCCAAAGCGTACGAGCAGTACTTC.

The CDR3 nucleotides are TGTGCCATCACCTCCTCCGGGACCTTGAACACTGAAGCTTTCTTT. Its protein product is CAITSSGTLNTEAFF. The V call is TRBV10-3, the J call TRBJ1-1; possible D gene TRBD1, 5 bases. Germline loops: CDR1 ENHRY, CDR2 SYGVKD. V shed 7 bases and J shed 0 bases, with 15 bases lying between them. The length of the CDR3 is 15 residues.

The chain is built from TRBV15 and TRBJ2-1, with a weak D call TRBD2 (6 bases). CDR1 is LNHNV and CDR2 is YYDKDF in the germline V gene (reference sequence). This CDR3 region has 12 residues. Deletions cut 8 bases from V and 6 bases from J, with 11 bases between. CDR3 coding DNA: TGTGCCACCGGCCGGGACTTCAATGAGCAGTTCTTC. Amino acids: CATGRDFNEQFF.